This T cell receptor (beta chain) was obtained from a study of blood T cell repertoires in COVID-19. Overall study context: Whether acute or convalescent, the COVID-19 samples came from the United States, Italy and Spain.

The participants were between about 18 and 95 years old and came from some 25 US areas. All recovered Cohort 3 donors got two negative PCRs, got clearance, or saw symptom resolution. Method: immunoSEQ multiplex PCR; TCRdb's copy keeps in-frame clones and lacks some. The sample lists 350,000 to 450,000 clones, roughly 91% occurring once. This clonotype was sampled from a woman in her thirties who had recovered from COVID-19. Sequencing was done on a sample of PBMCs or T cells enriched from blood (not recorded which).

In DNA form, the CDR3 reads TGTGCCAGCAGTTTCTGGCGGGAGGGCTACAATGAGCAGTTCTTC. Its translation: CASSFWREGYNEQFF. The chain has TRBV27 and TRBJ2-1; 9 bases agree with TRBD2. From germline, CDR1 is MNHEY and CDR2 SMNVEV (reference sequence). The CDR3 is 15 amino acids. V shed 3 bases and J 3 bases; nucleotides not matched to a gene: 3.